This TCR beta chain was identified during a study of CD8+CD57+ T cells in acquired aplastic anemia. At the level of the study: Yields of DNA that came from sorted CD4+ and CD8+ cells averaged approximately 3.2 ug.

Patients included in sequencing had previously demonstrated CD8+CD57+ cell expansion by flow cytometry. Blood was sampled before the patients had received any therapy. Concerning this clonotype: Its matching antigen is unknown.

Genomic DNA acted as the template from which TCR beta VDJ combination and CDR3 sequence profiling were carried out. TCRdb used MiXCR to reprocess the reads, holding one entry per CDR3 protein. Among about 41,000 distinct CDR3 sequences listed, 63% were seen once. V gave up 4 bases and J gave up 3 bases; unmatched junction bases: 10. This CDR3 has 16 residues. Germline values: CDR1 SGHAT, CDR2 FQDESV (reference sequence). Findings and caveats of the study: Patients were compared with controls for CD8+ Simpson's diversity, and no significant difference emerged. Comparison of patients with controls identified 25 to 35 shared CD8+ CDR3 sequences.

The sample consisted of sorted CD4+, CD8+, or CD8+CD57+ T cells (not recorded which) from PBMCs. The gene calls are TRBV11-1 and TRBJ2-7, with 9 bases that match TRBD1. This TCR came from a human donor with aplastic anemia. The CDR3 loop is CASSSGRTGAYYEQYF. The CDR3 DNA reads as TGTGCCAGCAGCTCAGGCCGGACAGGGGCCTACTACGAGCAGTACTTC.